This TCR beta chain stems from a study of long-term antiretroviral therapy in people with HIV. Germline lookup yields CDR1 SGHDT and CDR2 YYEEEE. This CDR3 has 15 amino acids. The V end was cut by 0 bases, the J end by 1 base, with 11 bases between. Runs used v3.0 of the immunoSEQ assay and were done at survey level. Libraries were prepared by immunoSEQ multiplex PCR; TCRdb keeps only in-frame clonotypes and omits some of them. The sample carries approximately 19,000 clones, 79% recorded once. The receptor comes from a man between 18 and 35 years old with HIV. This sequence joins TRBV5-6 and TRBJ2-7, with TRBD2 as a possible D gene (6 bases). The starting material was unsorted PBMCs, obtained at the start of antiretroviral therapy, before treatment. This CDR3 reads CASSLVEGMSYEQYF. The CDR3 DNA is TGTGCCAGCAGCTTGGTGGAGGGGATGTCCTACGAGCAGTACTTC.